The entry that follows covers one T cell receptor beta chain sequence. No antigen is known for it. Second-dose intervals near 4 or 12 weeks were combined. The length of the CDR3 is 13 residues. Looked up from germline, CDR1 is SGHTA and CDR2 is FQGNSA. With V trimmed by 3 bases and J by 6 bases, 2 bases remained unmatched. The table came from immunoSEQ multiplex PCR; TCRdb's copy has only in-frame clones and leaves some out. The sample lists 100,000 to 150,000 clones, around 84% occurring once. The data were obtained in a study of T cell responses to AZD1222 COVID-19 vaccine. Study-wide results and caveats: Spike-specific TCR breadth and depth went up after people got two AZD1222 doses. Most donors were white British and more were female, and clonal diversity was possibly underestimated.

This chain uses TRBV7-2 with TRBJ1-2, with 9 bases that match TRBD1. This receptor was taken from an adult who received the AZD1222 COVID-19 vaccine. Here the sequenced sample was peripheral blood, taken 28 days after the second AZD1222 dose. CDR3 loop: CASSLGQGDGYTF. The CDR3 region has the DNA TGTGCCAGCAGCTTGGGACAGGGAGATGGCTACACCTTC.